This TCR beta chain is from a study of Tregs in tolerant kidney transplant recipients. Only in-frame clones appear in the TCRdb table, and some are missing; sequencing was by immunoSEQ multiplex PCR. The sample has about 110,000 clones; almost 90% are singletons. This CDR3 comprises 17 residues. Material: CD4+ T cells from blood, obtained before the transplant. This sequence originates from a human donor who received a combined kidney and bone marrow transplant. J is TRBJ2-1 and V is TRBV12-2; the table's D call of TRBD1 was not tested on the DNA. TRBV12-2 is assigned pseudogene status. CDR3 DNA: TGTGCAAGTCGCTTCGGTCCGGGACAGCCGGGGATGGGTGAGCAGTTCTTC. Translation gives CASRFGPGQPGMGEQFF.